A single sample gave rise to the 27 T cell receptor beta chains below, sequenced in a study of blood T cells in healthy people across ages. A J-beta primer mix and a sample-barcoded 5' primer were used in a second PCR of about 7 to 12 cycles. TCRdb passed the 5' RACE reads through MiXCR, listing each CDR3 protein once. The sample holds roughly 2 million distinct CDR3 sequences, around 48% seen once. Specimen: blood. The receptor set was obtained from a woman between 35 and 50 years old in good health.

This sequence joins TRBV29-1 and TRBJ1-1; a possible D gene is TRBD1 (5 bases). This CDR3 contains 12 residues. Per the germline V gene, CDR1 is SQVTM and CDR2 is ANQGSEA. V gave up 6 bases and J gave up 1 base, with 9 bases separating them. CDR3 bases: TGCAGCGTCAGACAGAAGAACACTGAAGCTTTCTTT. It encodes CSVRQKNTEAFF.

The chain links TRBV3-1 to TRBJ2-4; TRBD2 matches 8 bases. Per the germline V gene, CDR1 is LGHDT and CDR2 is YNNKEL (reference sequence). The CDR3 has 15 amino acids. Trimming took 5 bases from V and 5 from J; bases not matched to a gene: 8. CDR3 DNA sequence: TGTGCCAGCAGCTCCCGGGGGGGTTGGCAAAACATTCAGTACTTC. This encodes CASSSRGGWQNIQYF.

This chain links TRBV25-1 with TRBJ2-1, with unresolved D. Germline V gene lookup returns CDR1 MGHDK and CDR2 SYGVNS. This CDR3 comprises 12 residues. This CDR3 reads CARRRIGDEQFF. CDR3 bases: TGTGCGAGGCGGCGTATCGGCGATGAGCAGTTCTTC.

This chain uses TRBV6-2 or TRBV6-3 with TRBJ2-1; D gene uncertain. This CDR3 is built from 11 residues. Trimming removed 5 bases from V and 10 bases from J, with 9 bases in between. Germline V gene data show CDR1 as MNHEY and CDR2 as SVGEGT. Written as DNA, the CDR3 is TGTGCCAGCAGTGTGGCCTACGAGCAGTTCTTC. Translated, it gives CASSVAYEQFF.

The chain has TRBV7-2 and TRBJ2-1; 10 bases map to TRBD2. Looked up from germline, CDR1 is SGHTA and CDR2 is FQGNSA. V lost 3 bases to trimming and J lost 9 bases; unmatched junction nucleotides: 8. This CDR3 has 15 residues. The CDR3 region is CASSFSGGSEGEQFF. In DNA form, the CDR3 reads TGTGCCAGCAGCTTTAGCGGGGGGTCCGAGGGTGAGCAGTTCTTC.

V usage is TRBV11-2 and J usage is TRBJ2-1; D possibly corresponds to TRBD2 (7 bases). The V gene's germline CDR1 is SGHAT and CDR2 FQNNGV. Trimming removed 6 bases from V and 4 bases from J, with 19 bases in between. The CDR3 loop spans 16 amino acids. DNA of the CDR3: TGTGCCAGCAGACCGGGCCCAGCGGGGACATACAATGAGCAGTTCTTC. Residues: CASRPGPAGTYNEQFF. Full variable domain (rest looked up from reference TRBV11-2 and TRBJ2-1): EAGVAQSPRYKIIEKRQSVAFWCNPISGHATLYWYQQILGQGPKLLIQFQNNGVVDDSQLPKDRFSAERLKGVDSTLKIQPAKLEDSAVYLCASRPGPAGTYNEQFFGPGTRLTVL.

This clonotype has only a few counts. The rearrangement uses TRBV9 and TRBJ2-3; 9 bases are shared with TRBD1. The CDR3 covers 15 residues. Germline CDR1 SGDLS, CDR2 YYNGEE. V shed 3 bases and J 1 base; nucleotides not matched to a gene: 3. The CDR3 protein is CASSATGGGTDTQYF. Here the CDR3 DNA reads TGTGCCAGCAGCGCTACAGGGGGCGGCACAGATACGCAGTATTTT. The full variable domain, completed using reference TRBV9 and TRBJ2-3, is DSGVTQTPKHLITATGQRVTLRCSPRSGDLSVYWYQQSLDQGLQFLIQYYNGEERAKGNILERFSAQQFPDLHSELNLSSLELGDSALYFCASSATGGGTDTQYFGPGTRLTVL.

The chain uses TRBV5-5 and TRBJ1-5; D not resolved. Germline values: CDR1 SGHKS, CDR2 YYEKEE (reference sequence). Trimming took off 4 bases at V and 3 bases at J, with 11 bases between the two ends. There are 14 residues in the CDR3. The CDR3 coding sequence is TGTGCCAGCAGCCCTGGGCCCCTCAATCAGCCCCAGCATTTT. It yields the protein CASSPGPLNQPQHF.

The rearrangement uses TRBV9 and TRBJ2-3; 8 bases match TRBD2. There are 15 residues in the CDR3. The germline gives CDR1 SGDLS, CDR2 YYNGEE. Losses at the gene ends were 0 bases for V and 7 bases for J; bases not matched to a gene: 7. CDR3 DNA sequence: TGTGCCAGCAGCGTAGGACGGGGGGGCTCATATACGCAGTATTTT. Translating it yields CASSVGRGGSYTQYF.

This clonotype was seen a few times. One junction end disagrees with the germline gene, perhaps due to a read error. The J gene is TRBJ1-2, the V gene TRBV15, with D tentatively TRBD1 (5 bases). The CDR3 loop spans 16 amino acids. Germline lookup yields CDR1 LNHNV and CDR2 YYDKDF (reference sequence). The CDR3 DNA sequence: TGTGCCACTAGCAGAGCGGGGCTGTCCTCAAACTATGGCTACACCTTC. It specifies CATSRAGLSSNYGYTF.

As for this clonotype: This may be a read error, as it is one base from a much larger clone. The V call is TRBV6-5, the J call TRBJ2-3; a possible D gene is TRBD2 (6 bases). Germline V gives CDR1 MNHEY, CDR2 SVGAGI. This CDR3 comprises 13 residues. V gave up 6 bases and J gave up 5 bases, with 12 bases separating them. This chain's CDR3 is CASSPGLKDTQYF. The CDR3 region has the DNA TGTGCCAGCAGCCCCGGACTAAAAGATACGCAGTATTTT.

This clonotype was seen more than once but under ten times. CDR3 nucleotides: TGCGCCAGCAGCGAGGACGGCGCTGCCATCTACGAGCAGTACTTC. Translated: CASSEDGAAIYEQYF. The V call is TRBV5-1, the J call TRBJ2-7; D not certain. V gave up 4 bases and J gave up 3 bases, with 17 bases separating them. The CDR3 consists of 15 residues. The germline V gene encodes CDR1 SGHRS and CDR2 YFSETQ.

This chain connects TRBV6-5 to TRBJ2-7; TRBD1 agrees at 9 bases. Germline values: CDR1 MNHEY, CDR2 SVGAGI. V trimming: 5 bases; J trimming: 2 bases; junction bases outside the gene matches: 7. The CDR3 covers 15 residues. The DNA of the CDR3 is TGTGCCAGCAGTACCGGACAGGGGCGCACCTACGAGCAGTACTTC. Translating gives CASSTGQGRTYEQYF.

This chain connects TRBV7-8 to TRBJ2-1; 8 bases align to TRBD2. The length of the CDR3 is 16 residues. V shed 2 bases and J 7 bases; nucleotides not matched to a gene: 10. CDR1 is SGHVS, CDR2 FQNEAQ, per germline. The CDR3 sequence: CASSLFSAGGLNEQFF. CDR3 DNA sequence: TGTGCCAGCAGCTTATTCTCGGCGGGGGGTCTGAATGAGCAGTTCTTC.

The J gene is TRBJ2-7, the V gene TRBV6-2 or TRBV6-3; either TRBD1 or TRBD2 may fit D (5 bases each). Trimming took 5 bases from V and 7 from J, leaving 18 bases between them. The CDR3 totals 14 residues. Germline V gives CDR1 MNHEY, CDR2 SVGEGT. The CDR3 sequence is CASSDFGADVEQYF. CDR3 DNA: TGTGCCAGCAGTGACTTCGGGGCTGATGTTGAGCAGTACTTC.

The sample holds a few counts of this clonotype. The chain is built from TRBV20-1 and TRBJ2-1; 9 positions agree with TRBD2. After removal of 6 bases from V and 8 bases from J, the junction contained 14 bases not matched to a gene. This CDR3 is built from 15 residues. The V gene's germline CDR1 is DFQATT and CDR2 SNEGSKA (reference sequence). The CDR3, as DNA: TGCAGTGCAGAATCCGGGACTAGCAAGGCGGATGAGCAGTTCTTC. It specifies CSAESGTSKADEQFF.

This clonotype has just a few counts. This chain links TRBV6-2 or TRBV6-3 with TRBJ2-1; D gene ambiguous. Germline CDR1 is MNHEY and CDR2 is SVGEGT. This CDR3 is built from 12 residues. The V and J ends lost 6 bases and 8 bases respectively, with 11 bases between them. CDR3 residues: CASRNPGDEQFF. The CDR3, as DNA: TGTGCCAGCAGGAACCCTGGGGATGAGCAGTTCTTC.

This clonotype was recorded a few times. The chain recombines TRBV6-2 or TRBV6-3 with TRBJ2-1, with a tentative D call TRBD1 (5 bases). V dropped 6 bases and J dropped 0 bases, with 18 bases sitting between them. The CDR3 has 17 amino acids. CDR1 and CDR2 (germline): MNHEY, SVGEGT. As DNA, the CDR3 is TGTGCCAGCAGCACTGTCGATGGACACTTCTCCTACAATGAGCAGTTCTTC. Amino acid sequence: CASSTVDGHFSYNEQFF.

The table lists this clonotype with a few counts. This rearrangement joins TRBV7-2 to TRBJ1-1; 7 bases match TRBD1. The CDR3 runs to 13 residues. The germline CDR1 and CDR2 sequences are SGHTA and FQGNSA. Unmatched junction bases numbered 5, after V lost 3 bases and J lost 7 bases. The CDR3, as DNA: TGTGCCAGCAGCTTGGACAGGCCGAATGAAGCTTTCTTT. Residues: CASSLDRPNEAFF.

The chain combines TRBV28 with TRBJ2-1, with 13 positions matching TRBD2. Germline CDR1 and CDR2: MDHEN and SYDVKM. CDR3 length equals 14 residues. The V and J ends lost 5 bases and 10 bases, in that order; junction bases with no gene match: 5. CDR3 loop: CASSTSGGAREQFF. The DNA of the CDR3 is TGTGCCAGCAGTACTAGCGGGGGGGCCCGGGAGCAGTTCTTC.

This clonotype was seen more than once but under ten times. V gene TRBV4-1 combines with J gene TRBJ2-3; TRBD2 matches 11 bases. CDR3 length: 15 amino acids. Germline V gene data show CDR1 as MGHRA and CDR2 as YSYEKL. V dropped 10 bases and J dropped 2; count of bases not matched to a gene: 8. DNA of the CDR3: TGCGCCACGAAACTAGCGGGGGAAATCACAGATACGCAGTATTTT. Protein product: CATKLAGEITDTQYF.

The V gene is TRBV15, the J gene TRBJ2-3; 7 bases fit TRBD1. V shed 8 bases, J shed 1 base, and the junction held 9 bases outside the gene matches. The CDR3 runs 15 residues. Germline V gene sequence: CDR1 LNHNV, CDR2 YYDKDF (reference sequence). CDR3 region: CATGIDRDCTDTQYF. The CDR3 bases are TGTGCCACCGGGATAGACAGGGATTGCACAGATACGCAGTATTTT.

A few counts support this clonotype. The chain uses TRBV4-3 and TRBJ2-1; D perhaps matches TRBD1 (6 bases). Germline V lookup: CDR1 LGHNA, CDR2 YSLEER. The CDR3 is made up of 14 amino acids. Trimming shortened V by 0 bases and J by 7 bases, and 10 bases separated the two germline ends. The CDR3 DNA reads TGCGCCAGCAGCCAAGATCTGGGACAAAATGAGCAGTTCTTC. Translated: CASSQDLGQNEQFF.

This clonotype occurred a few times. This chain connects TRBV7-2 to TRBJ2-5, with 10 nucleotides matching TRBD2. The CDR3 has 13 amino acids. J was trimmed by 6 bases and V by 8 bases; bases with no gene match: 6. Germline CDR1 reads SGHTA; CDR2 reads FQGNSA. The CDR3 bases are TGTGCCAGCGGAGCGGGGGGGCTCCAGACCCAGTACTTC. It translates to CASGAGGLQTQYF.

The DNA for the CDR3 is TGTGCCAGCAGCTTAGCGCAGGGGAGAGGCTACAATGAGCAGTTCTTC. Amino acid sequence: CASSLAQGRGYNEQFF. The chain uses TRBV7-8 and TRBJ2-1; tentative D call: TRBD1 (6 bases). The CDR3 covers 16 residues. CDR1 SGHVS and CDR2 FQNEAQ come from the germline V gene. Deletions cut 0 bases from V and 3 bases from J, with 12 bases between.

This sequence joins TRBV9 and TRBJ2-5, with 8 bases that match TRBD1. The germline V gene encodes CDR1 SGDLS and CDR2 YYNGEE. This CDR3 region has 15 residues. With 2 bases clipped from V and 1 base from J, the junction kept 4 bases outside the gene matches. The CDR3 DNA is TGTGCCAGCAGCGTCTCCCAGGGGGCCCAAGAGACCCAGTACTTC. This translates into CASSVSQGAQETQYF.

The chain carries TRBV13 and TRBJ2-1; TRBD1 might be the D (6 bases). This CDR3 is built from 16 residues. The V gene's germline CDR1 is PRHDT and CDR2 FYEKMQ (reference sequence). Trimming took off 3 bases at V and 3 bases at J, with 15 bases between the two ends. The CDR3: CASSFIQGDRYNEQFF. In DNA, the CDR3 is TGTGCCAGCAGCTTCATACAGGGAGACCGCTACAATGAGCAGTTCTTC.